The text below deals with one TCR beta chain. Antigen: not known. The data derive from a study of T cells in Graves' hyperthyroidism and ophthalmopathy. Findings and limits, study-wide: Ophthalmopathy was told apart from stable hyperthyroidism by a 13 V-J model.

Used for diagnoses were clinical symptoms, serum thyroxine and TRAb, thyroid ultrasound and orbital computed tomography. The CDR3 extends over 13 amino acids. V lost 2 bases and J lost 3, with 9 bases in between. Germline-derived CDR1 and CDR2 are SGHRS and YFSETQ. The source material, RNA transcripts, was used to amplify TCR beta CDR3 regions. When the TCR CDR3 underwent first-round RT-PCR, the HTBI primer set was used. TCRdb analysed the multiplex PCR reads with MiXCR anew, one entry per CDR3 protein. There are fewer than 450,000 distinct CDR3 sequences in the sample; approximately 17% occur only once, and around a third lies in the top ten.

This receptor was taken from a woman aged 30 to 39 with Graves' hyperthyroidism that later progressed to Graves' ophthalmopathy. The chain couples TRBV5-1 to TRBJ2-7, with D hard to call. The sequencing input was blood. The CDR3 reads CASSFTLGYEQYF. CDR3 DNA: TGCGCCAGCAGCTTCACCTTGGGCTACGAGCAGTACTTC.